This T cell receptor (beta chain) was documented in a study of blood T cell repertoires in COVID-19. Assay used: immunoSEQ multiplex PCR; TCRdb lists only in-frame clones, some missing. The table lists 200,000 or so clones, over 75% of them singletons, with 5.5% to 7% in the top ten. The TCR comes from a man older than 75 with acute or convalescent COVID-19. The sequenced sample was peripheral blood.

In DNA form, the CDR3 reads TGTGCCAGCAGCTTAGAGGGGAACGGATACAATGAGCAGTTCTTC. This gives the protein CASSLEGNGYNEQFF. The rearrangement links TRBV9 to TRBJ2-1; D may correspond to TRBD1 or TRBD2 (5 bases each). The CDR3 totals 15 residues. V was clipped by 4 bases and J by 4 bases, with 15 bases between them. The germline CDR1 and CDR2 sequences are SGDLS and YYNGEE.